This is a list of T cell receptor beta chains from one sample in a study. MiXCR was run by TCRdb on the RT-PCR reads, yielding one entry per CDR3 protein. The table has about 680,000 distinct CDR3 sequences, approximately 15% seen once. The sequencing input was memory CD4+ T cells from blood. Receptors originate from a female donor in good health, serving as a healthy control. The CDR3 runs from the conserved cysteine through the conserved F or W. A D gene is named only where the DNA matches it firmly. The size of a clone is reported for some rows only, either as once, few or many, or as a class for expanded clones.

d_call,v_call,j_call,clone_size,cdr3_nt,cdr3_aa
TRBD1,TRBV5-5,TRBJ1-1,.,TGTGCCAGCAGCTTTGGAGGCCAGGGGGACACTGAAGCTTTCTTT,CASSFGGQGDTEAFF
.,TRBV4-3,TRBJ1-2,.,TGCGCCAGCAGCCAAGAGGGGGGATCTAGCTATGGCTACACCTTC,CASSQEGGSSYGYTF
.,TRBV25-1,TRBJ2-1,few,TGTGCCAGCAGTGGTATGGCTACCTTCTCCTACAATGAGCAGTTCTTC,CASSGMATFSYNEQFF
.,TRBV28,TRBJ2-5,few,TGTGCCAGCAGGAGGGGGTTTGAGACCCAGTACTTC,CASRRGFETQYF
TRBD1,TRBV18,TRBJ1-1,.,TGTGCCAGCCTGTCCTCTCAGGGGGGGACTGAAGCTTTCTTT,CASLSSQGGTEAFF
.,TRBV11-2,TRBJ2-5,few,TGTGCCAGCAGCTTAGCCCCCCTCGGGACCCAGTACTTC,CASSLAPLGTQYF
.,TRBV5-5,TRBJ2-3,many,TGTGCCAGCAGCCGGGGGACAGCAGATACGCAGTATTTT,CASSRGTADTQYF
TRBD1,TRBV20-1,TRBJ1-1,many,TGCAGTGCGGACAGGGGATCTAACACTGAAGCTTTCTTT,CSADRGSNTEAFF
.,TRBV20-1,TRBJ2-5,.,TGCAGTGCTAGTCAGGGACCGGGGGAGACCCAGTACTTC,CSASQGPGETQYF
.,TRBV28,TRBJ1-2,few,TGTGCCAGCAGTTTAGCCCGACGGGGAGGGAGCGGCGGTGGCTACACCTTC,CASSLARRGGSGGGYTF
.,TRBV30,TRBJ2-1,.,TGTGCCTGGAGTGGACTGGAGGAGCAGTTCTTC,CAWSGLEEQFF
.,TRBV12-3/TRBV12-4,TRBJ1-1,.,TGTGCCAGCAGTACGGACACGAACACTGAAGCTTTCTTT,CASSTDTNTEAFF
.,TRBV11-2,TRBJ1-1,few,TGTGCCAGCGGAGGACAGACGAACACTGAAGCTTTCTTT,CASGGQTNTEAFF
TRBD2,TRBV29-1,TRBJ2-1,many,TGCAGCGTTGAAACAGGGACTAGCGGGACCTACAATGAGCAGTTCTTC,CSVETGTSGTYNEQFF
.,TRBV7-2,TRBJ2-3,many,TGTGCCAGCAGCTTGGCGAGAGATACGCAGTATTTT,CASSLARDTQYF
.,TRBV3-1,TRBJ1-3,few,TGTGCCAGCAGCAACTCTGCAGTCTCTGGAAACACCATATATTTT,CASSNSAVSGNTIYF
.,TRBV20-1,TRBJ1-1,.,TGCAGTGCTAACCCCGGCACGTCGAACACTGAAGCTTTCTTT,CSANPGTSNTEAFF
.,TRBV6-2/TRBV6-3,TRBJ1-5,.,TGTGCCAGCAGTTTCCGGGGAAGGGGGCCCCAGCATTTT,CASSFRGRGPQHF
.,TRBV12-3/TRBV12-4,TRBJ2-1,.,TGTGCCAGCAGATCCAGGGACAATGAGCAGTTCTTC,CASRSRDNEQFF
.,TRBV11-2,TRBJ2-7,.,TGTGCCAGCAGCCCAGTAGCGGAAAGCTACGAGCAGTACTTC,CASSPVAESYEQYF
.,TRBV2,TRBJ1-2,.,TGTGCCAGTGAAAGGGGAGGAGGGCCATCCCCACACCACAAGAACTATGGCTACACCTTC,CASERGGGPSPHHKNYGYTF
TRBD2,TRBV10-3,TRBJ2-5,.,TGTGCCATCAGGGGGACTAGCGGTAAGGAGACCCAGTACTTC,CAIRGTSGKETQYF
TRBD2,TRBV20-1,TRBJ2-1,few,TGCAGTGCTAGCCCTCCGGGACTAATTGAGCAGTTCTTC,CSASPPGLIEQFF
.,TRBV6-5,TRBJ1-1,many,TGTGCCAGCATCCCTCGAGGGAAGAATACTATGAACACTGAAGCTTTCTTT,CASIPRGKNTMNTEAFF
.,TRBV6-5,TRBJ1-2,.,TGTGCCAGCAGTTCCCCGAAGGGGTTTGGCTACACCTTC,CASSSPKGFGYTF
TRBD2,TRBV7-2,TRBJ2-7,few,TGTGCCAGCAGCCCACAAAGCGGGGGCGGTTACGAGCAGTACTTC,CASSPQSGGGYEQYF
.,TRBV6-1,TRBJ2-7,many,TGTGCCAGCAGTTACTCCGGGACTGATACCTACGAGCAGTACTTC,CASSYSGTDTYEQYF
TRBD2,TRBV7-2,TRBJ2-7,many,TGTGCCAGCAGCGCGGGACTAGCGGATCTCTCCTACGAGCAGTACTTC,CASSAGLADLSYEQYF
.,TRBV9,TRBJ1-5,few,TGTGCCAGCAGCGGTGGAAACGAGGGGCAGCCCCAGCATTTT,CASSGGNEGQPQHF
.,TRBV28,TRBJ1-2,.,TGTGCCAGCATAACGTCCGGGACACCTAATTATGGCTACACCTTC,CASITSGTPNYGYTF
TRBD1,TRBV10-2,TRBJ2-7,few,TGCGCCAGCAGTAGGGACAGGGGCGCAGCCTACGAGCAGTACTTC,CASSRDRGAAYEQYF
TRBD1,TRBV11-2,TRBJ1-3,.,TGTGCCAGCAGCCGGGACAGGGCCTCTGGAAACACCATATATTTT,CASSRDRASGNTIYF
.,TRBV6-5,TRBJ1-1,.,TGTGCCAGCAGCCAAAACCCGGGATTTGCGGGCACTGAAGCTTTCTTT,CASSQNPGFAGTEAFF
.,TRBV20-1,TRBJ2-5,few,TGCAGTGCTAGAGACCTGGGGGGTAGTCAAGAGACCCAGTACTTC,CSARDLGGSQETQYF
TRBD1,TRBV12-3/TRBV12-4,TRBJ1-1,.,TGTGCCAGCAGCCCGTGGGCTGGACAGGGGACTGAAGCTTTCTTT,CASSPWAGQGTEAFF
.,TRBV20-1,TRBJ2-1,.,TGCAGTGCTAGTAGTAGGGACCACTACAATGAGCAGTTCTTC,CSASSRDHYNEQFF
.,TRBV5-1,TRBJ2-3,many,TGCGCCAGCAGCTTGGCCTATCCTAGCACAGATACGCAGTATTTT,CASSLAYPSTDTQYF
TRBD2,TRBV5-1,TRBJ2-7,.,TGCGCCAGCAGCGATACTAGCGGGAGTTACGAGCAGTACTTC,CASSDTSGSYEQYF
TRBD2,TRBV6-6,TRBJ2-3,.,TGTGCCAGCAGTGATGCCGGACTAGCGAATGTCGGGGATACGCAGTATTTT,CASSDAGLANVGDTQYF
.,TRBV25-1,TRBJ2-3,.,TGTGCCAGCAGTGAATATAAGAGAGATACGCAGTATTTT,CASSEYKRDTQYF
.,TRBV7-9,TRBJ2-5,.,TGTGTCAGCAGTCCTGCCGGGACGGCGGAGACCCAGTACTTC,CVSSPAGTAETQYF
.,TRBV6-2/TRBV6-3,TRBJ2-7,.,TGTGCCAGCAGTTACACACAGCTTAGCTACGAGCAGTACTTC,CASSYTQLSYEQYF
TRBD1,TRBV7-2,TRBJ2-1,many,TGTGCCAGCAGCTTGACAGGGCTCAATGAGCAGTTCTTC,CASSLTGLNEQFF
.,TRBV11-2,TRBJ1-2,few,TGTGCCAGCAGCTTTCTGGCAGGCTATGGCTACACCTTC,CASSFLAGYGYTF
.,TRBV11-2,TRBJ2-5,.,TGTGCCAGCAGCTTAGGGGGGAGGTCCTCGAAAGAGACCCAGTACTTC,CASSLGGRSSKETQYF
.,TRBV18,TRBJ1-3,.,TGTGCCAGCTCACCACCTGACGGGTCTGGAAACACCATATATTTT,CASSPPDGSGNTIYF
TRBD1,TRBV6-2/TRBV6-3,TRBJ1-4,many,TGTGCCAGCAGGGGCCTGAACGGACAGGGACACGAAAAACTGTTTTTT,CASRGLNGQGHEKLFF
.,TRBV6-5,TRBJ1-6,many,TGTGCCAGCAGTCCCCTGGGGAATAATTCACCCCTCCACTTT,CASSPLGNNSPLHF
TRBD2,TRBV7-2,TRBJ2-4,many,TGTGCCAGCAGCTTAGAGTCTAGCGGATGGGACATTCAGTACTTC,CASSLESSGWDIQYF
.,TRBV7-2,TRBJ2-3,many,TGTGCCAGCAGCTTAAACAGCGGAGATACGCAGTATTTT,CASSLNSGDTQYF
.,TRBV6-4,TRBJ2-1,few,TGTGCCAGCAGTGACTACCCAACCGACAATGAGCAGTTCTTC,CASSDYPTDNEQFF
.,TRBV9,TRBJ2-7,.,TGTGCCAACAGCGTAGGGGACCCCTCCTACGAGCAGTACTTC,CANSVGDPSYEQYF
TRBD2,TRBV10-3,TRBJ2-7,many,TGTGCCATCAGCGGGACTAGCGGCTCTTCATTACGCGAGCAGTACTTC,CAISGTSGSSLREQYF
.,TRBV7-2,TRBJ2-2,.,TGTGCCAGCAGCTTATTGGGGGGGGCCACGAACACCGGGGAGCTGTTTTTT,CASSLLGGATNTGELFF
.,TRBV20-1,TRBJ2-5,many,TGCAGTGCCCCAGAACCCGGGGACCAGTACTTC,CSAPEPGDQYF
.,TRBV6-2/TRBV6-3,TRBJ1-4,.,TGTGCCAGCAGTTACCGGGGGACTAATGAAAAACTGTTTTTT,CASSYRGTNEKLFF
TRBD1,TRBV6-2/TRBV6-3,TRBJ2-2,.,TGTGCCAGCAGTTTTGGTAGGACAGGGAAGGACGGGGAGCTGTTTTTT,CASSFGRTGKDGELFF
TRBD1,TRBV4-1,TRBJ1-3,.,TGCGCCAGCAGCCAAGTACCGACAGGGGGCGCCTCGGGAAACACCATATATTTT,CASSQVPTGGASGNTIYF
.,TRBV11-2,TRBJ2-5,many,TGTGCCAGCAGCCTGGGGGGAGGGGGACTATCAGAGACCCAGTACTTC,CASSLGGGGLSETQYF